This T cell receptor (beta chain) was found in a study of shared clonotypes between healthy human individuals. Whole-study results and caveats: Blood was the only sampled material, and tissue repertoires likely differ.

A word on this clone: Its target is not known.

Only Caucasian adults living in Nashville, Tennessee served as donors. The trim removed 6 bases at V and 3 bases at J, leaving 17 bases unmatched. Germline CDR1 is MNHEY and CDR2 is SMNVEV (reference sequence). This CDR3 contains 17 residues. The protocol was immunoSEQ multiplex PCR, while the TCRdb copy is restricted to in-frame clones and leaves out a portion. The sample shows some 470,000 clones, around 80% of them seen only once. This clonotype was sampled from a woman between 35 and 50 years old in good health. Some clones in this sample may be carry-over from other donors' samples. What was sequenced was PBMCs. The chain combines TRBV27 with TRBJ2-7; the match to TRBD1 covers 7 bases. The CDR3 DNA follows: TGTGCCAGCAGCCTAAGTCGGGACAGCTCGGAGGTCTACGAGCAGTACTTC. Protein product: CASSLSRDSSEVYEQYF.